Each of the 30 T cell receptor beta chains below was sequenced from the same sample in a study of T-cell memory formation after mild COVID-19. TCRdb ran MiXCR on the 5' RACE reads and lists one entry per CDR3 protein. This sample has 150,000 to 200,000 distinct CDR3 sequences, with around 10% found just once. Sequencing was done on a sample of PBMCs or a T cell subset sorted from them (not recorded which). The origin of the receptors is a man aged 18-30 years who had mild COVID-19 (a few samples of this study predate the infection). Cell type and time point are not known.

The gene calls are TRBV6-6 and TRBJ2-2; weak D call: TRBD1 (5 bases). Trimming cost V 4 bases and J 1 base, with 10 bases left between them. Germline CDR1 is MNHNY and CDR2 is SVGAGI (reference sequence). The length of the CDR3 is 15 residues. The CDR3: CASSSPTENTGELFF. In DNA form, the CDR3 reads TGTGCCAGCAGTTCACCGACAGAGAACACCGGGGAGCTGTTTTTT.

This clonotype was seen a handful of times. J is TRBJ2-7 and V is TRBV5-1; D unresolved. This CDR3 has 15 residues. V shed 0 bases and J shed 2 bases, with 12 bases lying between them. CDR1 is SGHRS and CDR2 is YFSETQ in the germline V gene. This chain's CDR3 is CASSLGGVQPYEQYF. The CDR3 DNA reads TGCGCCAGCAGCTTGGGTGGGGTTCAGCCCTACGAGCAGTACTTC.

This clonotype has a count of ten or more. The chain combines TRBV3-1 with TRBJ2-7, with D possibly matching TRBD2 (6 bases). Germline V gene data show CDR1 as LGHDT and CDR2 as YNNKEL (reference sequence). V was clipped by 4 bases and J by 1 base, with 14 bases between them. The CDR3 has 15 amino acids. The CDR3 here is CASSPRRARSYEQYF. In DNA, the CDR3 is TGTGCCAGCAGCCCCCGGAGGGCTAGATCCTACGAGCAGTACTTC.

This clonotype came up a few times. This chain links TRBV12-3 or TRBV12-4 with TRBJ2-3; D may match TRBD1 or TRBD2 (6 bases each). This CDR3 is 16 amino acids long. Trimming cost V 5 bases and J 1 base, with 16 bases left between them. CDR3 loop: CASSSHGGLGTDTQYF. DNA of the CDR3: TGTGCCAGCAGTAGCCATGGGGGGCTTGGCACAGATACGCAGTATTTT.

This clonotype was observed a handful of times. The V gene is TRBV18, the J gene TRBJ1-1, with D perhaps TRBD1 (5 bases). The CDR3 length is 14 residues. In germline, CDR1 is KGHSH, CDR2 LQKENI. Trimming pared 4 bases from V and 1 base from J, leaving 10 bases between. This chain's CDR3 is CASSQRQGNTEAFF. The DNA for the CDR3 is TGTGCCAGCTCACAGCGTCAGGGGAACACTGAAGCTTTCTTT. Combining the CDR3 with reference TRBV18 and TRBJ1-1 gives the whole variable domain NAGVMQNPRHLVRRRGQEARLRCSPMKGHSHVYWYRQLPEEGLKFMVYLQKENIIDESGMPKERFSAEFPKEGPSILRIQQVVRGDSAAYFCASSQRQGNTEAFFGQGTRLTVV.

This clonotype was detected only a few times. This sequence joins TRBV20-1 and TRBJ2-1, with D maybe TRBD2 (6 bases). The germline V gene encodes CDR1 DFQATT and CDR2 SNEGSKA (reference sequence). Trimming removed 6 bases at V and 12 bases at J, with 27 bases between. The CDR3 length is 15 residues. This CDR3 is CSASGDPTRLDTQFF. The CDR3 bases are TGCAGTGCCTCGGGGGACCCGACTAGATTAGACACGCAGTTCTTC.

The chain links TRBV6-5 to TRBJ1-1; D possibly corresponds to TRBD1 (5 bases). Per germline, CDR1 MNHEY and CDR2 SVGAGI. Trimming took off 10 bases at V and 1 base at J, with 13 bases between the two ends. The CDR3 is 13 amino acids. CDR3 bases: TGTGCCACCCGGACAACCTCGAACACTGAAGCTTTCTTT. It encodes CATRTTSNTEAFF.

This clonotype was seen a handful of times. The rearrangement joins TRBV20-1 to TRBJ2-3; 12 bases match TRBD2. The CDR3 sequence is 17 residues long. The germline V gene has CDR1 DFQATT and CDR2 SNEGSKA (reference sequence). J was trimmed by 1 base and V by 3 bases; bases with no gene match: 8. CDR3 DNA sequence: TGCAGTGCTAGCCCAACAAGACTAGCGGGGGGCACAGATACGCAGTATTTT. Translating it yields CSASPTRLAGGTDTQYF.

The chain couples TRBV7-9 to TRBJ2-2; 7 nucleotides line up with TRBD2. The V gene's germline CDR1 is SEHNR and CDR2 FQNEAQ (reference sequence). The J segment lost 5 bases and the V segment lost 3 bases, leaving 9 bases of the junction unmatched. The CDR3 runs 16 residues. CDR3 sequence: CASSFTGGLLTGELFF. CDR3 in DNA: TGTGCCAGCAGCTTCACGGGGGGACTGCTAACCGGGGAGCTGTTTTTT.

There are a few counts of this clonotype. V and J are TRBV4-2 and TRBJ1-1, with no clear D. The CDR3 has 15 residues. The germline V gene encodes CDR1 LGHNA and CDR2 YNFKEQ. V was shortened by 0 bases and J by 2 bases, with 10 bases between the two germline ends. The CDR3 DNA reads TGTGCCAGCAGCCAAGACAGGATCCCTAACACTGAAGCTTTCTTT. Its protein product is CASSQDRIPNTEAFF.

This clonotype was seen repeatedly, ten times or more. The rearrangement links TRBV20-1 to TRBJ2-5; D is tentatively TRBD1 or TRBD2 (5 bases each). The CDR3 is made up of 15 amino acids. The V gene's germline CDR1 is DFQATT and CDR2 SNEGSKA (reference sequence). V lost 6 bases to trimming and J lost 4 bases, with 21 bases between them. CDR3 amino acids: CSADFPWGNGETQYF. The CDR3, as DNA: TGCAGTGCCGATTTCCCCTGGGGGAATGGAGAGACCCAGTACTTC.

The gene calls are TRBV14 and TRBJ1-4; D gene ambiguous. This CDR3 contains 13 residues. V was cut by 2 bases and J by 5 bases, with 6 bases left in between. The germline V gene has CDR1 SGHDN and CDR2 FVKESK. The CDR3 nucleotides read TGTGCCAGCAGCCAAAATCAGAATGAAAAACTGTTTTTT. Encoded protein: CASSQNQNEKLFF.

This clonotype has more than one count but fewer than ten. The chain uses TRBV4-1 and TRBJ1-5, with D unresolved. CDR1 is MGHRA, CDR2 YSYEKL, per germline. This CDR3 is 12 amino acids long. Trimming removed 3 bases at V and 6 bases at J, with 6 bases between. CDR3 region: CASSHVGQPQHF. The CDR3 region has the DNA TGCGCCAGCAGCCACGTCGGTCAGCCCCAGCATTTT.

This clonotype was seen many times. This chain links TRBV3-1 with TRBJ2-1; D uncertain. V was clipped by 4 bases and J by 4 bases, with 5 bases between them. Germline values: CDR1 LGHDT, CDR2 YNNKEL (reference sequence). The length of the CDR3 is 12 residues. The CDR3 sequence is CASSLRYNEQFF. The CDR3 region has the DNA TGTGCCAGCAGCCTTAGGTACAATGAGCAGTTCTTC.

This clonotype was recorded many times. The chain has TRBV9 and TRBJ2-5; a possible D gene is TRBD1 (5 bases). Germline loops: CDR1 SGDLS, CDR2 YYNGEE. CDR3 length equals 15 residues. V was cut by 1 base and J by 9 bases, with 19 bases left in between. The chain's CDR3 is CASSVNPTVGVAQYF. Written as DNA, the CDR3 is TGTGCCAGCAGCGTAAACCCGACAGTCGGAGTTGCCCAGTACTTC.

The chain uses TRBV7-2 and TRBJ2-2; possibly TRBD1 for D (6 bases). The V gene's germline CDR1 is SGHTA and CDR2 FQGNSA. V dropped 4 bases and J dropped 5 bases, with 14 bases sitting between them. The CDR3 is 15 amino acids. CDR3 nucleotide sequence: TGTGCCAGCAGCTCCATGGGGGCGCAAACCGGGGAGCTGTTTTTT. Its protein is CASSSMGAQTGELFF.

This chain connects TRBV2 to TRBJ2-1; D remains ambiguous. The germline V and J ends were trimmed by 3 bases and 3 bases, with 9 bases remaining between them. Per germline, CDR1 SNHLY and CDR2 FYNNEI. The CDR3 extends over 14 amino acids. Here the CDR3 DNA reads TGTGCCAGCAGTGACCGATCTGACTACAATGAGCAGTTCTTC. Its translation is CASSDRSDYNEQFF.

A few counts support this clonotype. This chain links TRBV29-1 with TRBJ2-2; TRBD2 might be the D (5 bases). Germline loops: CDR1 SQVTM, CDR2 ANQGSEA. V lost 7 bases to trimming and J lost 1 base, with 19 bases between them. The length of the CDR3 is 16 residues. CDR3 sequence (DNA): TGCAGCGCCGGACGAATAGGGAGAGGGAACACCGGGGAGCTGTTTTTT. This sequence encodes CSAGRIGRGNTGELFF.

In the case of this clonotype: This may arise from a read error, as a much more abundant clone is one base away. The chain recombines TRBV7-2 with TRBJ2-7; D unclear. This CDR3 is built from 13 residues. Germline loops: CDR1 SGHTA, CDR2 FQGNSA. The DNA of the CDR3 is TGTGCCAGCAGTCCGCCCTGGAGCTACGAGCAGCACTTC. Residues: CASSPPWSYEQHF.

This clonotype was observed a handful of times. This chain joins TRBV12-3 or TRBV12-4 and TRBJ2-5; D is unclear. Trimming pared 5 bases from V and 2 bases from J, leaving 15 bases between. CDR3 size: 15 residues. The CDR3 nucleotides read TGTGCCAGCAGTCCCTTCGAGAGGTCACAAGAGACCCAGTACTTC. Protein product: CASSPFERSQETQYF.

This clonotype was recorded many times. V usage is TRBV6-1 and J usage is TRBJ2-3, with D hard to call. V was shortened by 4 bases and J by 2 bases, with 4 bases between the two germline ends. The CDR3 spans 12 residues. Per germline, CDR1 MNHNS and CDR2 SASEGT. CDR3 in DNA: TGTGCCAGCAGTGGCTCCACAGATACGCAGTATTTT. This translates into CASSGSTDTQYF.

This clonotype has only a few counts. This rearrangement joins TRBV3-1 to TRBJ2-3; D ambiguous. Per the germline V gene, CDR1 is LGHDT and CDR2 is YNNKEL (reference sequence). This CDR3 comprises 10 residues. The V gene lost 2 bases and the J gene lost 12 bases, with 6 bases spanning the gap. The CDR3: CASSQLNQYF. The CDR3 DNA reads TGTGCCAGCAGCCAACTCAACCAGTATTTT.

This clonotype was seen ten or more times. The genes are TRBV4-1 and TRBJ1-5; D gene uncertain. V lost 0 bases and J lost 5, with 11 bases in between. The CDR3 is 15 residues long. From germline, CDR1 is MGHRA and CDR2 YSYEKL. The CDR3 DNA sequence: TGCGCCAGCAGCCAAGATAACCAAGGCTATCAGCCCCAGCATTTT. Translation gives CASSQDNQGYQPQHF.

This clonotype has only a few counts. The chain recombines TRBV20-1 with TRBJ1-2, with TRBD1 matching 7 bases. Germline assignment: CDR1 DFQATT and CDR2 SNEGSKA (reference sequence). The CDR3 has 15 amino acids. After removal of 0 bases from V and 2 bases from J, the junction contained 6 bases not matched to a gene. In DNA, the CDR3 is TGCAGTGCTAGAGATGAGGCAGGGGGAAACTATGGCTACACCTTC. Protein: CSARDEAGGNYGYTF.

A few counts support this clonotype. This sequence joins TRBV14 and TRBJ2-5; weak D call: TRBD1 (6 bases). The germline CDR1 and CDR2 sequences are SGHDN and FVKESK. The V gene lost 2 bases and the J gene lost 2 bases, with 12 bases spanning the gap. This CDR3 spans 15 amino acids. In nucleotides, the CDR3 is TGTGCCAGCAGCCAAACCTCGACAGGTCAAGAGACCCAGTACTTC. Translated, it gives CASSQTSTGQETQYF. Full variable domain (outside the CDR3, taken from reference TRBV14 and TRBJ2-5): EAGVTQFPSHSVIEKGQTVTLRCDPISGHDNLYWYRRVMGKEIKFLLHFVKESKQDESGMPNNRFLAERTGGTYSTLKVQPAELEDSGVYFCASSQTSTGQETQYFGPGTRLLVL.

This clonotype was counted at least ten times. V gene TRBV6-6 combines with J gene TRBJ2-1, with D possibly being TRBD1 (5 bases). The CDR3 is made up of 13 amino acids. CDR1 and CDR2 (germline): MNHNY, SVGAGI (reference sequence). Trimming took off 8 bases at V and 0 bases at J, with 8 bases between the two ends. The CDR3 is CASRTPSYNEQFF. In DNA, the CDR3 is TGTGCCAGCCGGACACCCTCCTACAATGAGCAGTTCTTC.

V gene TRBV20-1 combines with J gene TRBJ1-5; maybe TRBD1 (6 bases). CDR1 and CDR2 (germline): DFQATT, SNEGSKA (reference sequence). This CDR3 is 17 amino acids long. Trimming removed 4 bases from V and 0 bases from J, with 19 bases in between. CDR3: CSATQTRGAYSNQPQHF. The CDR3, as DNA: TGCAGTGCTACTCAAACCAGGGGAGCTTATAGCAATCAGCCCCAGCATTTT.

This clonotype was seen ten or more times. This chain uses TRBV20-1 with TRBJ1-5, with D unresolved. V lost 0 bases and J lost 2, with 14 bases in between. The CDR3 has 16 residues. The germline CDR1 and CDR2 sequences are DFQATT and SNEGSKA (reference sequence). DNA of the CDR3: TGCAGTGCTAGAGATAACGAGGGTTGGGGCAATCAGCCCCAGCATTTT. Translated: CSARDNEGWGNQPQHF.

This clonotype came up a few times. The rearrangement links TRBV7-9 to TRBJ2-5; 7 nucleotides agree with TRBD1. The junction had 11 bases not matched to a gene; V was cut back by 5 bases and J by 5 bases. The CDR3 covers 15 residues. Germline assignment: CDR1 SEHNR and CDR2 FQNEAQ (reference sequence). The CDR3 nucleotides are TGTGCCAGCAGCCCCAGGGGGACCTTCGGGGAGACCCAGTACTTC. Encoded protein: CASSPRGTFGETQYF. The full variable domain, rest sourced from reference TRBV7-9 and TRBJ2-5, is DTGVSQNPRHKITKRGQNVTFRCDPISEHNRLYWYRQTLGQGPEFLTYFQNEAQLEKSRLLSDRFSAERPKGSFSTLEIQRTEQGDSAMYLCASSPRGTFGETQYFGPGTRLLVL.

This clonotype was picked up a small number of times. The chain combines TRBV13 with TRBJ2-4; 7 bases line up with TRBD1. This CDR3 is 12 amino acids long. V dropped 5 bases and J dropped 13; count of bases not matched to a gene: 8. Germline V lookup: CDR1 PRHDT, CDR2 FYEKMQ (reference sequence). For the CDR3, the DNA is TGTGCCAGCAGCAGATTTCCGGGACAGCAGTACTTC. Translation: CASSRFPGQQYF.